This T cell receptor (gamma chain) was captured in a study of γδ T cells in repeated Plasmodium falciparum infection. Study-level background: Donors were malaria-exposed Malian children or age- and gender-matched Australian children.

Gammadelta T cells were flow-sorted from PBMC into Vgamma9/Vdelta2+ and Vdelta2-negative populations for bulk analysis. TCRdb reprocessed the multiplex PCR reads using CATT. The sample includes roughly 15,000 gamma-chain clones, 1.5% to 2% of them seen just once. From germline, CDR1 is VTNTFY and CDR2 YDVSTARD (reference sequence). V dropped 2 bases and J dropped 8; count of bases not matched to a gene: 6. The CDR3 is 12 residues long. There are many counts of this clone. A read error likely explains why the TCRdb protein, taken from a much larger clone, differs from this DNA's translation at residue 8; the protein shown is translated from the DNA.

The chain carries TRGV3 and TRGJ1 or TRGJ2. The source is a pool of human donors (malaria-infected and uninfected, not separated). The material sequenced was gamma-delta T cells from blood. The CDR3 region has the DNA TGTGCCACCTGGGACAACTATCATAAGAAACTCTTT. It translates to CATWDNYHKKLF.